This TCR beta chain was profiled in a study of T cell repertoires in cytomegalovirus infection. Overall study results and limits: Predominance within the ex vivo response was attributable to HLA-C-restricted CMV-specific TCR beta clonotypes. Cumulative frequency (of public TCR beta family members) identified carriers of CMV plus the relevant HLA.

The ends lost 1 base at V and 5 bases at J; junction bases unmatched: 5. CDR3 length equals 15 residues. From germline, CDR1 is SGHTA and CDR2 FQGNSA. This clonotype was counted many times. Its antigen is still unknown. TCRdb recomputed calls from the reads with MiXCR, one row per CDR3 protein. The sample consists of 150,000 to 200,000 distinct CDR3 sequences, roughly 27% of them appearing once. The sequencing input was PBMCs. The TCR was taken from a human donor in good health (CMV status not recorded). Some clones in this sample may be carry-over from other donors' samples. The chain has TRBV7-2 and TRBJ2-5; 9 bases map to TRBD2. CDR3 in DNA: TGTGCCAGCAGCTTAGAGGGCGGGGGGGCTGAGACCCAGTACTTC. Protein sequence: CASSLEGGGAETQYF.